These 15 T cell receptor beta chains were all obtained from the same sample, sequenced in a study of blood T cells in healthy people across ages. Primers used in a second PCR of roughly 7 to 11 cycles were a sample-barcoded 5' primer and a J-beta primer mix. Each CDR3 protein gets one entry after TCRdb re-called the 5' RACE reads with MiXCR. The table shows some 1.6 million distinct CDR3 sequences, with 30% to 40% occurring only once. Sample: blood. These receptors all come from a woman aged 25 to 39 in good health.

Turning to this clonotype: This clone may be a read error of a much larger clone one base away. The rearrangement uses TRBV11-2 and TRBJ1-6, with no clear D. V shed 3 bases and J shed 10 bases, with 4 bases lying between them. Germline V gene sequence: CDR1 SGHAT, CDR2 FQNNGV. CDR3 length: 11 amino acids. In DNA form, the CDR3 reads TGTGCCAGCAGCTTTGACTCACCCCTCCACTTT. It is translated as CASSFDSPLHF.

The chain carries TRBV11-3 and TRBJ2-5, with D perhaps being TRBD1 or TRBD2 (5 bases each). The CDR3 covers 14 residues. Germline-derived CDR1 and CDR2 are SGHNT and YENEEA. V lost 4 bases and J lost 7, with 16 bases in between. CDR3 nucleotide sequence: TGTGCCAGCAGCTCCGGGGCCAGCGATGGGACCCAGTACTTC. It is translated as CASSSGASDGTQYF.

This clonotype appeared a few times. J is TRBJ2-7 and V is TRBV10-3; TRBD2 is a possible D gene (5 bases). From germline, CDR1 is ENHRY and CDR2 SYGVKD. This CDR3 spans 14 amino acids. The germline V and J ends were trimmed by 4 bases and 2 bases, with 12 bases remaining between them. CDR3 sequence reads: CAISVGEVTYEQYF. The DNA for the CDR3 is TGTGCCATCAGTGTCGGGGAAGTGACCTACGAGCAGTACTTC.

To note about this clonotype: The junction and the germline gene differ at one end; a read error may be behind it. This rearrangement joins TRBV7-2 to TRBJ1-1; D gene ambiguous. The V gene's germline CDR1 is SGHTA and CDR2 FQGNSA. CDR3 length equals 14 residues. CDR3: CANSARSGSTEAFF. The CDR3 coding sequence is TGTGCCAACAGCGCCCGGTCCGGGTCCACTGAAGCTTTCTTT. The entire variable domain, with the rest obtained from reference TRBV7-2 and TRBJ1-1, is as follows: GAGVSQSPSNKVTEKGKDVELRCDPISGHTALYWYRQSLGQGLEFLIYFQGNSAPDKSGLPSDRFSAERTGGSVSTLTIQRTQQEDSAVYLCANSARSGSTEAFFGQGTRLTVV.

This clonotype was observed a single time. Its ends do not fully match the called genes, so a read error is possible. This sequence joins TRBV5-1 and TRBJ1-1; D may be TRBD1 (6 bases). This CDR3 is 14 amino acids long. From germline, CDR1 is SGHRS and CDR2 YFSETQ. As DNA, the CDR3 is TGCGCCAGCAGCTCGGGGCAGGGGAACACTGAAACTTTCTTT. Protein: CASSSGQGNTETFF.

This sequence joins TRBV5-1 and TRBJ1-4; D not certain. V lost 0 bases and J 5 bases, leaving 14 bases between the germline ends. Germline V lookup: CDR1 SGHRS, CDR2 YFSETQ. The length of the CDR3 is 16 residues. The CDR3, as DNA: TGCGCCAGCAGCTTGGGGGGATATGGAGCAAATGAAAAACTGTTTTTT. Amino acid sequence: CASSLGGYGANEKLFF.

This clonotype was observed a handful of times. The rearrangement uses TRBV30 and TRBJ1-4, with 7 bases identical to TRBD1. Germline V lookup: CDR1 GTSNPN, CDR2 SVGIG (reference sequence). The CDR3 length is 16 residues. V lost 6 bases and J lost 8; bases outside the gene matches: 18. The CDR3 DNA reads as TGTGCCTGCAAAACTGTACCGGGACAGTCTCACGAAAAACTGTTTTTT. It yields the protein CACKTVPGQSHEKLFF.

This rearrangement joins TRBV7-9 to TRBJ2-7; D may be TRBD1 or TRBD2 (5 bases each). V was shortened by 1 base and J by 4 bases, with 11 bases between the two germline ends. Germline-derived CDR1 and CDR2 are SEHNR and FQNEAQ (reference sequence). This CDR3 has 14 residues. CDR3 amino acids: CASSLDMGVYEQYF. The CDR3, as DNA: TGTGCCAGCAGCTTAGACATGGGGGTTTACGAGCAGTACTTC.

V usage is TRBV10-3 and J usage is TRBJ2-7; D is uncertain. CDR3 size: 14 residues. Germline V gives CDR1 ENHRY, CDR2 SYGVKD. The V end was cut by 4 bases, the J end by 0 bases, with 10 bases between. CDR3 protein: CAISVPGRSYEQYF. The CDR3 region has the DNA TGTGCCATCAGTGTACCCGGACGCTCCTACGAGCAGTACTTC.

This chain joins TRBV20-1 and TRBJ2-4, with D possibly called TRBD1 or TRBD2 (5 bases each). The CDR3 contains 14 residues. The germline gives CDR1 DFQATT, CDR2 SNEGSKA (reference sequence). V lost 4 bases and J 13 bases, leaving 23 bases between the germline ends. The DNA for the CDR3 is TGCAGTGCTACGAGACCGGGACGGACCCTGGAGCAGTACTTC. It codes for CSATRPGRTLEQYF.

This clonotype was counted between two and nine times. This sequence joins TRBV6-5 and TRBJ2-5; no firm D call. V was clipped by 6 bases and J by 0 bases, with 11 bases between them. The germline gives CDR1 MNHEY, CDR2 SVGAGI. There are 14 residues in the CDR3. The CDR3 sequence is CASRPTEYQETQYF. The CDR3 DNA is TGTGCCAGCAGGCCTACAGAGTACCAAGAGACCCAGTACTTC.

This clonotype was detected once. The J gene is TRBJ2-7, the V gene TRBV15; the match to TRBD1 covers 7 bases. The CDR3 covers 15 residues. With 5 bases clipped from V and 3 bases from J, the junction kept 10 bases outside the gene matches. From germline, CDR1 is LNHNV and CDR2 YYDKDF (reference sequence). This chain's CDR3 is CATSARTGSVYEQYF. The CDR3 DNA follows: TGTGCCACCAGCGCAAGGACAGGCTCTGTCTACGAGCAGTACTTC. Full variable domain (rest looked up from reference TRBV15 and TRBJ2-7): DAMVIQNPRYQVTQFGKPVTLSCSQTLNHNVMYWYQQKSSQAPKLLFHYYDKDFNNEADTPDNFQSRRPNTSFCFLDIRSPGLGDTAMYLCATSARTGSVYEQYFGPGTRLTVT.

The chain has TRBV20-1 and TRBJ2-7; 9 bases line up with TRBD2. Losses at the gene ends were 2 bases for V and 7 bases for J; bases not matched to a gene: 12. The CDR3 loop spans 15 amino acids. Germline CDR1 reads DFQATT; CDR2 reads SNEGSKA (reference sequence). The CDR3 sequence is CSARSYAGGRREQYF. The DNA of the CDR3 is TGCAGTGCTAGATCCTATGCGGGGGGGCGCAGGGAGCAGTACTTC.

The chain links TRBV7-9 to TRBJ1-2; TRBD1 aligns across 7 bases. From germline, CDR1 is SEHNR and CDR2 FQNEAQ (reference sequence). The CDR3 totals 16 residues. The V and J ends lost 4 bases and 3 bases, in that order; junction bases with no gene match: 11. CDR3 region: CASSSFVKGADYGYTF. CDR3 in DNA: TGTGCCAGCAGCTCCTTTGTGAAGGGGGCCGACTATGGCTACACCTTC.

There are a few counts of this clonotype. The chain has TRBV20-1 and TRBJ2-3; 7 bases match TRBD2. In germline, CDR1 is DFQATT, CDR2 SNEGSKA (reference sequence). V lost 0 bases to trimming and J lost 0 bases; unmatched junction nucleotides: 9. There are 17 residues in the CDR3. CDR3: CSARDASGRSSTDTQYF. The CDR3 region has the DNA TGCAGTGCTAGAGACGCTAGCGGACGTTCTAGCACAGATACGCAGTATTTT.